This entry describes one T cell receptor (beta chain). Its target is not known. Unique molecular identifiers tagged the TCR beta cDNA libraries. TCRdb re-analysed the PCR reads in MiXCR, keeping a single row per CDR3 protein. Among some 690,000 distinct CDR3 sequences, approximately 59% were seen once, and the ten largest hold 11%. These data are taken from a study of post-analysis software for immune sequencing data. General study results and limits: Patients showed TRBV5-6, TRBV5-1 and TRBV20-1 among four to six TRBV segments more frequent than in controls.

Unmatched junction bases numbered 4, after V lost 3 bases and J lost 8 bases. The length of the CDR3 is 15 residues. Germline loops: CDR1 SGHKS, CDR2 YYEKEE (reference sequence). V is TRBV5-5 and J is TRBJ2-1; 14 positions match TRBD2. Sample: blood. This receptor was obtained from a girl aged 2 to 10 with multiple sclerosis. CDR3 in DNA: TGTGCCAGCAGCTCTGCGGGACTAGCGGGAGATGAGCAGTTCTTC. Amino acid sequence: CASSSAGLAGDEQFF.